These 7 T cell receptor beta chains came from one sample sequenced in a study of blood T cell repertoires in COVID-19. Profiled with immunoSEQ multiplex PCR; TCRdb holds only in-frame clones, not every one. The sample contains 150,000 to 200,000 clones, 89% of which appear only once. The sequenced material came from PBMCs or T cells enriched from blood (not recorded which). Receptors originate from a woman aged 40-49 years with acute COVID-19.

The rearrangement uses TRBV5-3 and TRBJ1-5, with 12 bases aligning to TRBD1. TRBV5-3 is reported as an ORF; its role is uncertain. The CDR3 sequence is 18 residues long. V gave up 4 bases and J gave up 2 bases; unmatched junction bases: 10. The CDR3 DNA reads TGTGCCAGAAGCCCCGAAGGGACAGGGGGCCAGGGCAATCAGCCCCAGCATTTT. It encodes CARSPEGTGGQGNQPQHF.

The chain has TRBV5-4 and TRBJ2-3; TRBD2 aligns across 7 bases. Germline-derived CDR1 and CDR2 are SGHNT and YYREEE (reference sequence). The trim removed 2 bases at V and 5 bases at J, leaving 5 bases unmatched. The CDR3 spans 14 residues. DNA for the CDR3: TGTGCCAGCAGCTTTGGACTAGTTGAAGATACGCAGTATTTT. Amino acids: CASSFGLVEDTQYF.

The chain is built from TRBV6-5 and TRBJ1-2; D might be TRBD1 (6 bases). Between the trimmed V and J ends, which lost 6 bases and 8 bases, there was a span of 19 bases. In germline, CDR1 is MNHEY, CDR2 SVGAGI. The CDR3 runs to 14 residues. The CDR3 DNA follows: TGTGCCAGCAGCTCCCGGGACACGGGATGGGGCTACACCTTC. Translation gives CASSSRDTGWGYTF.

The V gene is TRBV19, the J gene TRBJ1-1, with TRBD1 identical over 8 bases. The CDR3 totals 14 residues. Germline trimming cut 7 bases from V and 4 bases from J; bases unmatched to any gene: 8. Germline CDR1 LNHDA, CDR2 SQIVND (reference sequence). CDR3: CASTSTGEVTEAFF. In DNA, the CDR3 is TGTGCCAGTACCTCGACAGGGGAGGTCACTGAAGCTTTCTTT.

The chain uses TRBV7-9 and TRBJ1-5; TRBD1 might be the D (5 bases). This CDR3 comprises 15 residues. The germline V gene has CDR1 SEHNR and CDR2 FQNEAQ (reference sequence). V was trimmed by 5 bases and J by 2 bases, leaving 13 bases between them. Here the CDR3 reads CASSRGDPGNQPQHF. CDR3 nucleotide sequence: TGTGCCAGCAGCAGGGGTGATCCGGGCAATCAGCCCCAGCATTTT.

This chain uses TRBV6-1 with TRBJ2-5; 11 positions match TRBD2. Germline CDR1 and CDR2: MNHNS and SASEGT. V gave up 1 base and J gave up 4 bases; unmatched junction bases: 11. This CDR3 is 18 amino acids long. The CDR3 DNA sequence: TGTGCCAGCAGTGAAGACAGACTAGCGGGAAGTTTTCCAGAGACCCAGTACTTC. This sequence encodes CASSEDRLAGSFPETQYF.

This chain connects TRBV3-1 (or the pseudogene TRBV3-2) to TRBJ1-4; 8 bases are a match to TRBD1. The CDR3 is 14 amino acids. With V trimmed by 4 bases and J by 7 bases, 5 bases remained unmatched. Germline V lookup: CDR1 LGHDT, CDR2 YNNKEL (reference sequence). CDR3 loop: CASSRQGAGEKLFF. DNA for the CDR3: TGTGCCAGCAGCCGGCAGGGGGCGGGTGAAAAACTGTTTTTT.